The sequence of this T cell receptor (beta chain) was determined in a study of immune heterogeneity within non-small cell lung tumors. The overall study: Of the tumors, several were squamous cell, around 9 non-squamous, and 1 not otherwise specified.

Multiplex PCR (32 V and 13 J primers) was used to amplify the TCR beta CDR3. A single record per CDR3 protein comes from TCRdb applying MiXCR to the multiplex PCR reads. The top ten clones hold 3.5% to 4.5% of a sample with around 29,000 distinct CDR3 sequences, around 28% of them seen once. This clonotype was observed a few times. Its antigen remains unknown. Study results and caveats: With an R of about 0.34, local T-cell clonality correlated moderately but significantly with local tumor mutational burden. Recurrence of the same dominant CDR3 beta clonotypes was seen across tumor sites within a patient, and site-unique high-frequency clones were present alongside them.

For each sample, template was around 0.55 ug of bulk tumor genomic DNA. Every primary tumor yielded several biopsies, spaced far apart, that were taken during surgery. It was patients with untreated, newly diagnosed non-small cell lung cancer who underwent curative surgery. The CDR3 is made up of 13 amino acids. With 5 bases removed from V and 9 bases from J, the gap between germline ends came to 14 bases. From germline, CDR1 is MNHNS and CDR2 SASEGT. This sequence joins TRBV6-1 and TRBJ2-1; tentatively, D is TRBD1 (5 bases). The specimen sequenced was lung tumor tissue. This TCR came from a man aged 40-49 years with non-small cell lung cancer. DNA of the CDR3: TGTGCCAGCAGTCCGACAGAATTCGGTGAGCAGTTCTTC. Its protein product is CASSPTEFGEQFF.